The T cell receptor beta chain under discussion was sequenced for a study of blood T cell repertoires in COVID-19. Enrollees, about 18 to 89 years old, lived in about two dozen US areas. Participant-reported clinical history was the basis for cohort assignment. Donors in Cohort 3 who had recovered were those with two negative PCRs, healthcare professional clearance, or resolution of their symptoms. The germline gives CDR1 LNHNV, CDR2 YYDKDF (reference sequence). This CDR3 comprises 14 residues. Between the trimmed V and J ends, which lost 1 base and 0 bases, there was a span of 6 bases. How the authors handled the data: Using reference gene primer amplification, nucleated cell counts were estimated. Some clones are missing from TCRdb's copy, which holds only in-frame ones; the method was immunoSEQ multiplex PCR. From that table come the V and J calls and clone size; the DNA was used to work out D and trimming. This table holds 350,000 to 400,000 clones, 70% to 90% found once.

The sequenced material came from PBMCs or T cells enriched from blood (not recorded which). The sequence derives from a young woman who had recovered from COVID-19. This rearrangement joins TRBV15 to TRBJ1-2; no clear D gene. The CDR3 spells CATSRAHPNYGYTF. CDR3 DNA: TGTGCCACCAGCAGAGCACATCCTAACTATGGCTACACCTTC.